This entry features one T cell receptor (beta chain) sequence. Its antigen is unknown. CDR1 and CDR2 from the germline V gene are SGHVS and FNYEAQ. V dropped 5 bases and J dropped 0; count of bases not matched to a gene: 11. The CDR3 consists of 18 residues. These data are taken from a study of T cell responses to AZD1222 COVID-19 vaccine. Only in-frame clones appear in the TCRdb table, and some are missing; sequencing was by immunoSEQ multiplex PCR. The sample lists about 86,000 clones; about 92% were seen once. Points from the study as a whole: Donors in the cohort were predominantly white British and more often female, and clonal diversity was possibly underestimated.

The sequencing used peripheral blood, collected 28 days after the second AZD1222 dose. V is TRBV7-6 and J is TRBJ2-2, with TRBD2 matching 8 bases. The sequence was obtained from an adult who received the AZD1222 COVID-19 vaccine. The CDR3 bases are TGTGCCAGCAGCCAGGAGTCTAGCGGGTACACGAACACCGGGGAGCTGTTTTTT. Amino acids: CASSQESSGYTNTGELFF.